These 23 T cell receptor beta chains came from one sample sequenced in a study of molecular identifiers for immune sequencing clone quantification. TCRdb ran MiXCR on the PCR reads and lists one entry per CDR3 protein. The table has under 600,000 distinct CDR3 sequences, around 23% seen once; the top ten hold roughly 0.77%. The sample comprised naive CD8+ T cells from blood, with Jurkat cell RNA spiked in. Specified subset: FACS-sorted CD8+CD4-CCR7+CD45RA+ naive T cells. These receptors came from a human donor in good health. Some libraries in this study had Jurkat cell RNA spiked in.

This clonotype was seen repeatedly, ten times or more. This chain uses TRBV30 with TRBJ1-1; no reliable D call. This CDR3 spans 13 amino acids. Germline CDR1 is GTSNPN and CDR2 is SVGIG (reference sequence). Deletions cut 1 base from V and 8 bases from J, with 14 bases between. CDR3 loop: CAWSAQPTQEAFF. As DNA, the CDR3 is TGTGCCTGGAGTGCCCAACCGACCCAAGAAGCTTTCTTT.

About this clonotype itself: A much larger clonotype is one base distant, so this may be a read error. This chain connects TRBV28 to TRBJ1-5; D not resolved. CDR1 MDHEN and CDR2 SYDVKM come from the germline V gene. This CDR3 comprises 14 residues. CDR3 sequence: CASSSLISNRPQHF. CDR3 bases: TGTGCCAGCAGTTCGCTTATTAGCAATCGGCCCCAGCATTTT. Full variable domain (missing parts from reference TRBV28 and TRBJ1-5): DVKVTQSSRYLVKRTGEKVFLECVQDMDHENMFWYRQDPGLGLRLIYFSYDVKMKEKGDIPEGYSVSREKKERFSLILESASTNQTSMYLCASSSLISNRPQHFGDGTRLSIL.

V usage is TRBV11-2 and J usage is TRBJ2-1; the match to TRBD2 covers 10 bases. The CDR3 loop spans 15 amino acids. J gave up 6 bases and V 5 bases, and 7 bases lay outside the gene matches. The V gene's germline CDR1 is SGHAT and CDR2 FQNNGV. This CDR3 is CASSLSGGAVNEQFF. The CDR3 DNA reads as TGTGCCAGCAGCCTCAGCGGGGGGGCAGTCAATGAGCAGTTCTTC.

This clonotype was found many times. The V and J genes are TRBV6-6 and TRBJ1-1; 9 nucleotides agree with TRBD1. The CDR3 loop spans 14 amino acids. Trimming cost V 2 bases and J 5 bases; bases outside gene matches: 3. Germline CDR1 reads MNHNY; CDR2 reads SVGAGI (reference sequence). CDR3 sequence: CASSYTDRGTEAFF. CDR3 nucleotide sequence: TGTGCCAGCAGTTACACGGACAGGGGAACTGAAGCTTTCTTT.

This clonotype was seen a few times. J is TRBJ2-7 and V is TRBV20-1, with D tentatively TRBD2 (7 bases). There are 15 residues in the CDR3. The germline CDR1 and CDR2 sequences are DFQATT and SNEGSKA (reference sequence). Trimming stripped 6 bases from V and 7 bases from J, with 25 bases between. For the CDR3, the DNA is TGCAGTGCAGGGGGGGGAACTGGGAGGTTATGGGAGCAGTACTTC. Protein: CSAGGGTGRLWEQYF.

V and J are TRBV28 and TRBJ2-3; 10 bases match TRBD2. This CDR3 is built from 16 residues. The germline gives CDR1 MDHEN, CDR2 SYDVKM. After removal of 5 bases from V and 6 bases from J, the junction contained 11 bases not matched to a gene. The CDR3 sequence: CASSTPSGGEGDTQYF. The CDR3 DNA is TGTGCCAGCAGTACTCCTAGCGGGGGTGAAGGTGATACGCAGTATTTT.

This clonotype appeared a single time. The rearrangement uses TRBV2 and TRBJ1-1, with D perhaps matching TRBD1 (6 bases). Germline lookup yields CDR1 SNHLY and CDR2 FYNNEI. The CDR3 has 17 residues. V lost 2 bases and J lost 0, with 16 bases in between. This chain's CDR3 is CASSESEQGAMNTEAFF. DNA for the CDR3: TGTGCCAGCAGTGAAAGTGAACAGGGAGCAATGAACACTGAAGCTTTCTTT.

In its sample, this clonotype was seen a few times. CDR3 DNA sequence: TGTGCCAGCAGCTTAGACTCAAGGGGGATGAACACTGAAGCTTTCTTT. Amino acids: CASSLDSRGMNTEAFF. V usage is TRBV7-9 and J usage is TRBJ1-1; D might be TRBD1 (6 bases). V was trimmed by 1 base and J by 0 bases, leaving 12 bases between them. Germline V CDR1 and CDR2: SEHNR, FQNEAQ (reference sequence). This CDR3 is built from 16 residues.

Regarding this clonotype: Likely a read error: the CDR3 ends without its conserved phenylalanine or tryptophan. V gene TRBV12-3 or TRBV12-4 combines with J gene TRBJ1-5; D gene uncertain. With 3 bases removed from V and 0 bases from J, the gap between germline ends came to 6 bases. This CDR3 region has 14 residues. The CDR3 is CASSFLNSNQPQHS. CDR3 nucleotides: TGTGCCAGCAGTTTCCTCAATAGCAATCAGCCCCAGCATTCT.

Remarks on this clonotype: At one boundary the junction diverges from the germline segment, which might be a read error. The V gene is TRBV12-3 or TRBV12-4, the J gene TRBJ1-2, with no clear D. This CDR3 spans 13 amino acids. CDR3 protein: CASSSPGQDGCTF. Here the CDR3 DNA reads TGTGCCAGCAGTTCACCGGGCCAGGATGGCTGCACCTTC.

V gene TRBV19 combines with J gene TRBJ1-1; D possibly corresponds to TRBD1 (5 bases). Germline values: CDR1 LNHDA, CDR2 SQIVND (reference sequence). This CDR3 is built from 15 residues. Trimming pared 3 bases from V and 2 bases from J, leaving 13 bases between. CDR3 nucleotides: TGTGCCAGTAGTATGGGACCGGGACCCAACACTGAAGCTTTCTTT. Its protein is CASSMGPGPNTEAFF.

This clonotype was observed a handful of times. The CDR3 region is CASGLGTSTDTQYF. The DNA of the CDR3 is TGTGCTAGTGGTTTGGGGACAAGCACAGATACGCAGTATTTT. V is TRBV12-5 and J is TRBJ2-3; D might be TRBD1 (5 bases). The CDR3 is 14 residues long. Germline CDR1 LGHNT, CDR2 FRNRAP. The germline V and J ends were trimmed by 1 base and 0 bases, with 5 bases remaining between them.

This clonotype was seen ten or more times. This sequence joins TRBV14 and TRBJ2-5; the D is unclear. Trimming cost V 6 bases and J 0 bases, with 20 bases left between them. Looked up from germline, CDR1 is SGHDN and CDR2 is FVKESK. CDR3 length: 17 residues. The CDR3 DNA reads TGTGCCAGCAGTCCGCTAGGAGATCAGGTTAACCAAGAGACCCAGTACTTC. The encoded protein is CASSPLGDQVNQETQYF.

A few counts support this clonotype. One end of the junction is discordant with germline, which a read error may explain. The gene calls are TRBV7-9 and TRBJ2-4, with D possibly matching TRBD1 (5 bases). Germline lookup yields CDR1 SEHNR and CDR2 FQNEAQ (reference sequence). The CDR3 is 16 residues long. CDR3 DNA: TGTGCCAGCGGCTTAGTGGAGACAGCAGCCAAAAACATTCAGTACTTC. Residues: CASGLVETAAKNIQYF.

The gene calls are TRBV5-1 and TRBJ2-7; no clear D gene. The CDR3 runs to 12 residues. Trimming removed 5 bases from V and 5 bases from J, with 11 bases in between. From germline, CDR1 is SGHRS and CDR2 YFSETQ. The CDR3 protein is CASSPTDDEQYF. The CDR3 nucleotides read TGCGCCAGCAGTCCTACCGACGACGAGCAGTACTTC.

This rearrangement joins TRBV19 to TRBJ2-3; D is unresolved. The germline gives CDR1 LNHDA, CDR2 SQIVND (reference sequence). This CDR3 region has 14 residues. Trimming cost V 3 bases and J 5 bases, with 12 bases left between them. CDR3 amino acids: CASSIGIGRDTQYF. The CDR3 DNA follows: TGTGCCAGTAGTATTGGTATAGGGCGAGATACGCAGTATTTT.

This clonotype was seen at least ten times. V gene TRBV7-6 combines with J gene TRBJ2-5; D may be TRBD1 (5 bases). The V gene's germline CDR1 is SGHVS and CDR2 FNYEAQ. Trimming pared 2 bases from V and 3 bases from J, leaving 10 bases between. The CDR3 is 14 residues long. CDR3 in amino acids: CASSLLTEEETQYF. CDR3 sequence (DNA): TGTGCCAGCAGCTTATTGACAGAAGAAGAGACCCAGTACTTC.

The rearrangement joins TRBV5-6 to TRBJ2-5; D is unresolved. This CDR3 spans 13 amino acids. Germline V CDR1 and CDR2: SGHDT, YYEEEE. V was clipped by 1 base and J by 4 bases, with 8 bases between them. The CDR3 region is CASSLRHGETQYF. CDR3 in DNA: TGTGCCAGCAGCTTGAGGCATGGAGAGACCCAGTACTTC.

A remark on this clonotype: A clone one base away is much larger, so this may be a read error. The conserved closing phenylalanine or tryptophan is absent in this CDR3, likely reflecting a read error. This rearrangement joins TRBV7-9 to TRBJ2-7; possible D gene TRBD2, 5 bases. Looked up from germline, CDR1 is SEHNR and CDR2 is FQNEAQ (reference sequence). The CDR3 covers 14 residues. The V gene lost 0 bases and the J gene lost 4 bases, with 10 bases spanning the gap. This CDR3 reads CASSLAGVRYEQYL. The CDR3 DNA reads as TGTGCCAGCAGCTTAGCGGGAGTGCGGTACGAGCAGTACCTC.

For this clonotype: Sequence at one end of the junction differs from germline and may be a read error. V and J are TRBV4-1 and TRBJ2-5; perhaps TRBD1 as D (6 bases). This CDR3 is built from 16 residues. Looked up from germline, CDR1 is MGHRA and CDR2 is YSYEKL. CDR3 region: CASSQDPWTAQGTQYF. CDR3 nucleotides: TGCGCCAGCAGCCAAGATCCCTGGACAGCACAAGGGACCCAGTACTTC.

This clonotype was observed at least ten times. The J gene is TRBJ2-7, the V gene TRBV28; unclear D gene. The CDR3 loop spans 12 amino acids. Germline V gene lookup returns CDR1 MDHEN and CDR2 SYDVKM. Trimming took 5 bases from V and 5 from J, leaving 10 bases between them. The DNA of the CDR3 is TGTGCCAGCAGTCTCCCGGCCGACGAGCAGTACTTC. Translation gives CASSLPADEQYF. The variable domain in full, completed from reference TRBV28 and TRBJ2-7, reads DVKVTQSSRYLVKRTGEKVFLECVQDMDHENMFWYRQDPGLGLRLIYFSYDVKMKEKGDIPEGYSVSREKKERFSLILESASTNQTSMYLCASSLPADEQYFGPGTRLTVT.

The chain carries TRBV5-5 and TRBJ2-5; 7 positions match TRBD2. There are 15 residues in the CDR3. CDR1 and CDR2 (germline): SGHKS, YYEKEE (reference sequence). The J segment lost 1 base and the V segment lost 4 bases, leaving 7 bases of the junction unmatched. CDR3: CASSLTAGTQETQYF. CDR3 DNA sequence: TGTGCCAGCAGCCTAACAGCGGGGACCCAAGAGACCCAGTACTTC.

This clonotype was counted between two and nine times. CDR3 protein: CASSIWLDREDGKNIQYF. The CDR3 region has the DNA TGTGCCAGTAGTATTTGGTTAGACAGGGAAGACGGCAAAAACATTCAGTACTTC. V usage is TRBV19 and J usage is TRBJ2-4; 7 bases are a match to TRBD1. V was clipped by 3 bases and J by 3 bases; unmatched bases: 14. Germline V gene sequence: CDR1 LNHDA, CDR2 SQIVND (reference sequence). The CDR3 totals 18 residues.